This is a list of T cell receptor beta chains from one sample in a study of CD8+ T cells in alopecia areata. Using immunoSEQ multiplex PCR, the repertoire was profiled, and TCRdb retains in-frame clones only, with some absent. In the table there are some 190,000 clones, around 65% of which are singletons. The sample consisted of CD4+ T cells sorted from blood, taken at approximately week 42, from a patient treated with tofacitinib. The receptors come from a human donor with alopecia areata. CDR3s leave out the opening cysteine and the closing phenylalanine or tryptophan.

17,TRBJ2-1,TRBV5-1,ASSLRSAGGGRSYNEQF
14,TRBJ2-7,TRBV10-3,AISEGLAGAPYEQY
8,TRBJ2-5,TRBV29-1,SVAQETQY
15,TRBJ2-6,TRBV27,ASSPWTGVSGANVLT
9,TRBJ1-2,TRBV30,AWRDSQGYT
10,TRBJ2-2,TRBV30,ACRDLTGELF
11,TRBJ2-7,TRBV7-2,ASSPPGEREQY
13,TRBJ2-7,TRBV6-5,ASNEAPTATVKQY
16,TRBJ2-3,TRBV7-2,ASSPKGTSGYSTDTQY
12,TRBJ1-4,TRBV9,ASSAGQANEKLF
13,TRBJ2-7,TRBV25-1,ASTDTGGQTNEQY
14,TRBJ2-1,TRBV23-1,ASSQKGVPSYNEQF
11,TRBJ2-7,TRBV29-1,SVAGTQTYEQY
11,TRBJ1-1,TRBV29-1,SGKDRMNTEAF
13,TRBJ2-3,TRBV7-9,ASSGDRGTADTQY
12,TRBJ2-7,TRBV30,AWSLGGQSYEQY
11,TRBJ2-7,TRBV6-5,ASRSGQSYEQY
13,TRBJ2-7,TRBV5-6,ASTSLGTSSYEQY
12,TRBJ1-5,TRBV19,ASSPSRGGQPQH
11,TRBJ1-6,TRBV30,AYQGALNSPLH
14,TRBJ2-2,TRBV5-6,ASSLGLKTSTGELF
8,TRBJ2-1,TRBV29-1,SVDIGEQF
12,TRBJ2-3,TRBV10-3,AISPAGSTDTQY
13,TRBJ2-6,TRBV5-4,ASSPPDSGANVLT
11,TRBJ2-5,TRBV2,ASSVNSGGAVY
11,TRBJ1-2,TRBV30,ASVGTGTRGYT
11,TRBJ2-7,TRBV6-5,ASRQGQRYEQY
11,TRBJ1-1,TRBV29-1,SVEKGFDTEAF
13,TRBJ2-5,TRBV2,ASKFGRGFQETQY
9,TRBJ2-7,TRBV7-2,ASSRRDEQY
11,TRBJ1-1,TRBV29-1,SVGRTINTEAF
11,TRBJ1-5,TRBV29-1,SVVGGVNQPQH
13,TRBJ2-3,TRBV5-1,ASSYRTDNTDTQY
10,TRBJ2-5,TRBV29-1,SGGRSGETQY
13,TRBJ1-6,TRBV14,ASSPARTGETALH
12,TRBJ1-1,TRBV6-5,ASRGGTGGEEAF
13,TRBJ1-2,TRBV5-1,ASSLALGGTGGYT
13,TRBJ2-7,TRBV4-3,ASSQAWDRGYEQY
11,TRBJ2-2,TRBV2,ASMDRASGELF
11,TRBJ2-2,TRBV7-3,ASSPLFPGELF
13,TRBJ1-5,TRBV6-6,ASSKGQGWDQPQH
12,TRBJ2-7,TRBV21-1,ASSKLGVLYEQY
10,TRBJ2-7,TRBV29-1,SVDGRDYEQY
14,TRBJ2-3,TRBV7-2,ASSLIASGGTDTQY
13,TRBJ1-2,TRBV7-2,ASGHSGRGHNGYT